Listed here is a single T cell receptor (beta chain). TCRdb's table, derived via immunoSEQ multiplex PCR, lists solely in-frame clones and lacks some. The sample has about 5,700 clones, around a fifth seen once. The junction had 3 bases not matched to a gene; V was cut back by 6 bases and J by 1 base. CDR3 size: 14 residues. Germline CDR1 and CDR2: LNHDA and SQIVND (reference sequence). This sample was included in a study of sequential checkpoint blockade in melanoma. The treatment denotes: randomized to nivolumab then ipilimumab (arm A) or the reverse (arm B). The source material was tumor tissue (inferred from file names), sampled from a patient given nivolumab and ipilimumab in sequence. The chain couples TRBV19 to TRBJ2-3, with 8 positions matching TRBD1. The clonotype comes from a human donor with melanoma. CDR3 loop: CASRVQGGTDTQYF. The CDR3 nucleotides read TGTGCCAGTAGAGTACAGGGGGGCACAGATACGCAGTATTTT.